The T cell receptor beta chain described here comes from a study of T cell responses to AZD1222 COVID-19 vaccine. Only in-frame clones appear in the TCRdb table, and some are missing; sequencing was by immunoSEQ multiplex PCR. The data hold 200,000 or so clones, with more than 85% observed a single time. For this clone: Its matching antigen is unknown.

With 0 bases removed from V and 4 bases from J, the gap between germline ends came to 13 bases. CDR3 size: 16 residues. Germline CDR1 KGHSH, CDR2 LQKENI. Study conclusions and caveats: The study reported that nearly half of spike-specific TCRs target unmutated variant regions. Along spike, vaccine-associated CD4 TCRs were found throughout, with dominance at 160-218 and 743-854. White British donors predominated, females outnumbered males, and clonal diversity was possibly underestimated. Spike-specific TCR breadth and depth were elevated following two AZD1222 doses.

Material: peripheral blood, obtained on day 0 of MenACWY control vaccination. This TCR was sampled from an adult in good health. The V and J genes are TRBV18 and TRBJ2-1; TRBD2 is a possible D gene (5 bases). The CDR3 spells CASSPPRSLAYNEQFF. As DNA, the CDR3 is TGTGCCAGCTCACCACCACGTAGTCTAGCTTACAATGAGCAGTTCTTC. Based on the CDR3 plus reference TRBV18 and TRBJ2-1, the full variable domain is NAGVMQNPRHLVRRRGQEARLRCSPMKGHSHVYWYRQLPEEGLKFMVYLQKENIIDESGMPKERFSAEFPKEGPSILRIQQVVRGDSAAYFCASSPPRSLAYNEQFFGPGTRLTVL.